Listed below are T cell receptor beta chains from one sample, sequenced in a study of blood T cell repertoires in COVID-19. Profiling relied on immunoSEQ multiplex PCR, and the TCRdb table lists in-frame clones only, not all of them. Among around 370,000 clones listed, 85% to 90% were seen once. Sequences were obtained from PBMCs or T cells enriched from blood (not recorded which). These receptors came from a woman aged 18-30 years who had recovered from COVID-19. Both conserved end residues are part of each CDR3. D genes are given only for firm matches. Clone size is shown for a subset of rows, as once, few, many or a class of expanded clone.

few,TRBV9,TRBD1,TRBJ2-5,CASSGYGTGGETQYF,TGTGCCAGCAGCGGTTACGGGACAGGTGGAGAGACCCAGTACTTC
NA,TRBV7-2,NA,TRBJ2-1,CASSLGGSAEKQFF,TGTGCCAGCAGCTTAGGAGGGTCCGCCGAGAAGCAGTTCTTC
NA,TRBV13,NA,TRBJ2-7,CASSLGGYTRQTYEQYF,TGTGCCAGCAGCTTAGGGGGCTACACAAGGCAGACCTACGAGCAGTACTTC
NA,TRBV6-1,NA,TRBJ1-5,CASSDRPNQPQHF,TGTGCCAGCAGTGACAGGCCAAATCAGCCCCAGCATTTT
NA,TRBV7-2,TRBD2,TRBJ2-1,CASSLAAGDANEQFF,TGTGCCAGCAGCTTAGCAGCGGGGGATGCCAATGAGCAGTTCTTC
NA,TRBV4-1,TRBD1,TRBJ2-3,CASSRLQGESTDTQYF,TGCGCCAGCAGCCGACTACAGGGGGAAAGCACAGATACGCAGTATTTT
NA,TRBV24-1,TRBD1,TRBJ1-4,CATSDPDRGARFNEKLFF,TGTGCCACCAGTGACCCCGACAGGGGAGCTCGGTTTAATGAAAAACTGTTTTTT
once,TRBV11-2,TRBD1,TRBJ2-7,CASSSPQGAGYEQYF,TGTGCCAGCAGCTCACCACAGGGGGCGGGCTACGAGCAGTACTTC
NA,TRBV27,TRBD2,TRBJ2-5,CASSPGLAGGGVETQYF,TGTGCCAGCAGTCCCGGACTAGCGGGGGGCGGGGTCGAGACCCAGTACTTC
NA,TRBV7-9,NA,TRBJ2-7,CASSLREARVYEQYF,TGTGCCAGCAGCCTTAGGGAGGCCCGGGTTTACGAGCAGTACTTC
NA,TRBV28,NA,TRBJ1-2,CASSPPGEYYGYTF,TGTGCCAGCAGTCCCCCCGGGGAATACTATGGCTACACCTTC
NA,TRBV19,NA,TRBJ1-5,CASKPPGHLNQPQHF,TGTGCCAGTAAACCTCCGGGACACCTCAATCAGCCCCAGCATTTT
NA,TRBV5-1,TRBD1,TRBJ1-1,CASSLEQYGPGQGRANTEAFF,TGCGCCAGCAGCTTGGAACAATACGGACCGGGACAGGGAAGGGCAAACACTGAAGCTTTCTTT
NA,TRBV28,TRBD1,TRBJ1-5,CASSFTGTGGRQPQHF,TGTGCCAGCAGTTTCACCGGGACAGGGGGCCGACAGCCCCAGCATTTT
NA,TRBV9,NA,TRBJ2-3,CASSAITDTQYF,TGTGCCAGCAGCGCCATCACAGATACGCAGTATTTT
NA,TRBV3-1/TRBV3-2,TRBD1,TRBJ2-7,CASSQAEMGQLPTYEQYF,TGTGCCAGCAGCCAAGCCGAGATGGGACAGCTACCAACCTACGAGCAGTACTTC
NA,TRBV6-5,NA,TRBJ1-4,CATSGGEKLFF,TGTGCCACCTCGGGTGGCGAAAAACTGTTTTTT
NA,TRBV9,NA,TRBJ2-3,CASSVGDRFSTDTQYF,TGTGCCAGCAGCGTAGGAGACAGGTTTTCCACAGATACGCAGTATTTT
NA,TRBV28,TRBD1,TRBJ1-4,CASSPDRGRGEKLFF,TGTGCCAGCAGTCCAGACAGGGGGCGCGGTGAAAAACTGTTTTTT
NA,TRBV6-6,TRBD1,TRBJ2-1,CASSSGQGAGEQFF,TGTGCCAGCAGTTCTGGACAGGGGGCCGGTGAGCAGTTCTTC
NA,TRBV7-3,NA,TRBJ2-7,CASRITRDRISYEQYF,TGTGCCAGCAGAATTACGCGGGACAGAATATCCTACGAGCAGTACTTC
NA,TRBV7-2,TRBD1,TRBJ1-1,CASSLQGAGTEAFF,TGTGCCAGCAGCTTACAGGGGGCTGGAACTGAAGCTTTCTTT
NA,TRBV3-1/TRBV3-2,TRBD1,TRBJ1-1,CASSHRQGSTEAFF,TGTGCCAGCAGCCATAGACAGGGGAGCACTGAAGCTTTCTTT
NA,TRBV6-1,TRBD1,TRBJ1-5,CASSEPGGSNQPQHF,TGTGCCAGCAGTGAACCAGGGGGCAGCAATCAGCCCCAGCATTTT
many,TRBV5-4,TRBD1,TRBJ1-5,CASSARGSNQPQHF,TGTGCCAGCAGCGCCAGGGGGAGCAATCAGCCCCAGCATTTT
NA,TRBV27,TRBD2,TRBJ2-2,CASRAWGLAGGMNTGELFF,TGTGCCAGCAGGGCGTGGGGACTAGCGGGGGGGATGAACACCGGGGAGCTGTTTTTT
NA,TRBV7-3,NA,TRBJ2-4,CASSLTGPKNIQYF,TGTGCCAGCAGCTTAACGGGGCCCAAAAACATTCAGTACTTC
NA,TRBV5-1,NA,TRBJ1-4,CASSLDRDQKLFF,TGCGCCAGCAGCTTGGACAGGGATCAAAAACTGTTTTTT
NA,TRBV11-3,NA,TRBJ2-3,CASGRGYTDTQYF,TGTGCCAGCGGCCGGGGGTACACAGATACGCAGTATTTT
NA,TRBV5-6,NA,TRBJ2-7,CASSLKRVHEQYF,TGTGCCAGCAGCTTGAAGAGAGTCCACGAGCAGTACTTC
NA,TRBV7-2,TRBD2,TRBJ2-1,CASSYGGGSQFF,TGTGCCAGCAGCTACGGCGGGGGGTCCCAGTTCTTC
NA,TRBV9,TRBD1,TRBJ2-2,CASSQRQGGISGELFF,TGTGCCAGCAGCCAACGACAGGGTGGCATATCCGGGGAGCTGTTTTTT
NA,TRBV7-9,NA,TRBJ2-7,CASSLVEGHEQYF,TGTGCCAGCAGCTTAGTGGAGGGCCACGAGCAGTACTTC
few,TRBV19,NA,TRBJ1-1,CASTPSPTGLEAFF,TGTGCCAGTACCCCCAGTCCGACAGGTCTTGAAGCTTTCTTT
NA,TRBV2,TRBD2,TRBJ2-7,CASRDRSGGASYEQYF,TGTGCCAGCAGGGACCGGAGCGGGGGGGCCTCCTACGAGCAGTACTTC
NA,TRBV18,NA,TRBJ1-5,CASSPFSVTVGNQPQHF,TGTGCCAGCTCACCATTTTCTGTGACAGTCGGGAATCAGCCCCAGCATTTT
few,TRBV19,NA,TRBJ2-6,CASSGFSGANVLTF,TGTGCCAGTAGTGGCTTCTCTGGGGCCAACGTCCTGACTTTC
NA,TRBV10-2,TRBD2,TRBJ2-5,CATTLAEQETQYF,TGCGCCACCACGCTAGCGGAACAAGAGACCCAGTACTTC
few,TRBV5-3,NA,TRBJ1-1,CARSLVTEQNTEAFF,TGTGCCAGAAGCTTGGTAACAGAGCAAAACACTGAAGCTTTCTTT
NA,TRBV9,TRBD1,TRBJ1-5,CASSVQGGRDQPQHF,TGTGCCAGCAGCGTCCAGGGGGGACGGGATCAGCCCCAGCATTTT
NA,TRBV25-1,NA,TRBJ1-1,CAAQEGGLGTEAFF,TGTGCCGCCCAAGAGGGGGGGTTGGGGACTGAAGCTTTCTTT
NA,TRBV5-1,TRBD1,TRBJ2-7,CASSLSRRQGASYEQYF,TGCGCCAGCAGCTTGTCACGCCGACAGGGGGCGTCCTACGAGCAGTACTTC
NA,TRBV6-5,TRBD1,TRBJ2-2,CASSTGQGTGELFF,TGTGCCAGCAGTACGGGACAGGGAACCGGGGAGCTGTTTTTT
NA,TRBV18,NA,TRBJ2-1,CASSPGWQGPLDEQFF,TGTGCCAGCTCACCAGGGTGGCAGGGTCCCTTGGATGAGCAGTTCTTC
NA,TRBV28,NA,TRBJ1-2,CASLEWGEPTWNYGYTF,TGTGCCAGTTTGGAGTGGGGCGAGCCGACCTGGAACTATGGCTACACCTTC
NA,TRBV6-4,TRBD2,TRBJ2-1,CASSYSASGGLNEQFF,TGTGCCAGCAGTTATTCGGCTAGCGGGGGGCTGAATGAGCAGTTCTTC
NA,TRBV21-1,NA,TRBJ2-1,CATLPGQGANEQFF,TGTGCCACATTACCGGGACAGGGGGCTAATGAGCAGTTCTTC
NA,TRBV7-9,NA,TRBJ1-1,CASSASAKDRKLEDTEAFF,TGTGCCAGCAGCGCTAGCGCAAAGGACCGAAAGTTAGAGGACACTGAAGCTTTCTTT
NA,TRBV30,TRBD1,TRBJ2-2,CAWNLRTGVSGELFF,TGTGCCTGGAATCTCCGGACAGGGGTGTCGGGGGAGCTGTTTTTT
NA,TRBV2,NA,TRBJ1-5,CASSSQGYQPQHF,TGTGCCAGCAGTTCACAGGGTTATCAGCCCCAGCATTTT
NA,TRBV9,TRBD1,TRBJ2-4,CASSAPDRGENIQYF,TGTGCCAGCAGCGCCCCGGACAGGGGGGAAAACATTCAGTACTTC
NA,TRBV28,TRBD1,TRBJ2-7,CASSSDRDRVLSSYEQYF,TGTGCCAGCAGTTCCGACCGGGACAGGGTCCTTAGCTCCTACGAGCAGTACTTC
once,TRBV19,TRBD1,TRBJ1-2,CASSIFSGTESNYGYTF,TGTGCCAGTAGTATATTCTCCGGGACAGAGAGTAACTATGGCTACACCTTC